This TCR beta chain was captured by sequencing in a study of blood T cell repertoires in COVID-19. The overall study: Sources were T cells, B-cell-depleted T cells, or PBMCs; the material itself was cDNA or gDNA.

Profiling relied on immunoSEQ multiplex PCR, and the TCRdb table lists in-frame clones only, not all of them. This table holds more than 60,000 clones, about 90% found once. Sequenced sample: peripheral blood. The source of this sequence is a woman aged 55-70 years with COVID-19, enrolled during active disease.

CDR3 nucleotide sequence: TGTGCCAGCAGCTTAGTGCGTCAGGGTAATGGCTACACCTTC. Protein sequence: CASSLVRQGNGYTF. The chain is built from TRBV7-9 and TRBJ1-2, with D perhaps matching TRBD1 (5 bases). With 1 base removed from V and 6 bases from J, the gap between germline ends came to 12 bases. Germline CDR1 is SEHNR and CDR2 is FQNEAQ (reference sequence). The CDR3 is 14 amino acids. Drawing the rest from reference TRBV7-9 and TRBJ1-2, the complete variable domain is DTGVSQNPRHKITKRGQNVTFRCDPISEHNRLYWYRQTLGQGPEFLTYFQNEAQLEKSRLLSDRFSAERPKGSFSTLEIQRTEQGDSAMYLCASSLVRQGNGYTFGSGTRLTVV.